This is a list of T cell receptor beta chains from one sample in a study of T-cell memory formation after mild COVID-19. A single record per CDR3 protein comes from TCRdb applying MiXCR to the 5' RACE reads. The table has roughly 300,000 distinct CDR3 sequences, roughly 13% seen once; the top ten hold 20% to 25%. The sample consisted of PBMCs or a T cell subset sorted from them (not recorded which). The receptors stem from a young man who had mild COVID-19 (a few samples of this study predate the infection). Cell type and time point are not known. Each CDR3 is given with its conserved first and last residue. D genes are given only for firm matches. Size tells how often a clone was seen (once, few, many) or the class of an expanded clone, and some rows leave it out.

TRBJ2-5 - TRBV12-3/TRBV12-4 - CASSFQDTKKETQYF TGTGCCAGCAGTTTCCAGGACACAAAGAAAGAGACCCAGTACTTC
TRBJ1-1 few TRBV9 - CASSVQANAEAFF TGTGCCAGCAGCGTCCAGGCTAACGCTGAAGCTTTCTTT
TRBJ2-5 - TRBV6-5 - CASWQGETQYF TGTGCCAGCTGGCAGGGAGAGACCCAGTACTTC
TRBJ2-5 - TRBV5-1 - CASTQGLRKGETQYF TGCGCCAGCACCCAGGGACTGCGTAAAGGAGAGACCCAGTACTTC
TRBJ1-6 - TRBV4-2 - CASSQVAENSPLHF TGTGCCAGCAGCCAAGTGGCAGAAAATTCACCCCTCCACTTT
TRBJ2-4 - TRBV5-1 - CASSLDGDIQYF TGCGCCAGCAGCTTGGATGGAGACATTCAGTACTTC
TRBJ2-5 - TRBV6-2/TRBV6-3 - CASSSPPGKETQYF TGTGCCAGCAGCTCCCCCCCGGGGAAAGAGACCCAGTACTTC
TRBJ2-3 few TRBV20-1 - CSAHQRDTQYF TGCAGTGCTCACCAGCGGGATACGCAGTATTTT
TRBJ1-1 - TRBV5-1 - CASSWYADRGRGGEQDEAFF TGCGCCAGCAGCTGGTACGCAGACCGGGGGCGAGGCGGGGAACAGGATGAAGCTTTCTTT
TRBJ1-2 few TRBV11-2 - CASSLTYTGSNYGYTF TGTGCCAGCAGCTTAACCTATACAGGGTCTAATTATGGCTACACCTTC
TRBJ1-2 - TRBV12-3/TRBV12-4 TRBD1 CASGPRDRFYGYTF TGTGCCAGCGGTCCCCGGGACAGGTTCTATGGCTACACCTTC